The rows below give T cell receptor beta chains drawn from one sample of a study of T cells in Graves' hyperthyroidism and ophthalmopathy. Each CDR3 protein gets one entry after TCRdb re-called the multiplex PCR reads with MiXCR. The sample contains 480,000 or so distinct CDR3 sequences, about 45% of which appear only once. The sample taken for sequencing was peripheral blood or thyroid tissue (not recorded which). Every receptor here comes from an adult woman with Graves' disease, either hyperthyroidism or ophthalmopathy (not recorded which). The CDR3 runs from the conserved cysteine through the conserved F or W. D genes are given only for firm matches. The size entry is marked missing in some rows and otherwise reads once, few, many or a size class.

j_call d_call v_call clone_size cdr3_aa cdr3_nt
TRBJ2-7 - TRBV7-9 - CASSQGVTGIYEQYF TGCGCCAGCAGCCAAGGGGTAACAGGGATTTACGAGCAGTACTTC
TRBJ2-7 - TRBV24-1 few CATSDLGGSEQYF TGTGCCACCAGTGATTTGGGAGGTTCCGAGCAGTACTTC
TRBJ2-5 TRBD2 TRBV7-9 few CASRDGLAGHQETQYF TGTGCCAGCAGGGACGGACTAGCGGGGCACCAAGAGACCCAGTACTTC
TRBJ1-1 - TRBV20-1 many CSARADRNTEAFF TGCAGTGCTAGAGCCGACAGAAACACTGAAGCTTTCTTT
TRBJ2-5 - TRBV7-7 - CASSSGPKQETQYF TGTGCCAGCAGCTCGGGACCCAAACAAGAGACCCAGTACTTC
TRBJ1-2 - TRBV3-1 once CASGQTTASYGYTF TGTGCCAGCGGCCAAACTACAGCCTCATATGGCTACACCTTC
TRBJ2-7 - TRBV7-9 - CASSSDGRTSEQYF TGTGCCAGCAGCTCTGACGGGAGAACTTCCGAGCAGTACTTC
TRBJ1-1 - TRBV10-2 - CASSQGFTNTEAFF TGCGCCAGCAGCCAAGGATTTACGAACACTGAAGCTTTCTTT
TRBJ1-3 - TRBV29-1 few CSVELRLGNTIYF TGCAGCGTTGAACTTCGCCTGGGAAACACCATATATTTT
TRBJ2-5 - TRBV6-5 many CASSRSGGPRETQYF TGTGCCAGCAGTCGCTCCGGAGGGCCACGAGAGACCCAGTACTTC
TRBJ1-4 TRBD1 TRBV29-1 - CSVTGGGAYEKLFF TGCAGCGTGACAGGGGGCGGAGCATACGAAAAACTGTTTTTT
TRBJ1-2 TRBD1 TRBV10-3 - CAAGTGENGYTF TGTGCCGCCGGGACAGGGGAAAATGGCTACACCTTC
TRBJ1-3 - TRBV29-1 - CSVVVAGSGNTIYF TGCAGCGTTGTTGTTGCGGGATCTGGAAACACCATATATTTT
TRBJ1-5 TRBD1 TRBV15 many CATSSRDRGDQPQHF TGTGCCACCAGCAGCCGGGACAGGGGAGATCAGCCCCAGCATTTT
TRBJ1-5 - TRBV19 - CASSIGGGADQPQHF TGTGCCAGTAGTATTGGAGGGGGGGCTGATCAGCCCCAGCATTTT
TRBJ1-2 - TRBV20-1 - CSATLGGLTGDDGYTF TGCAGTGCTACACTAGGGGGTCTCACCGGGGACGATGGCTACACCTTC
TRBJ1-2 - TRBV29-1 few CSVAFGTSYGYTF TGCAGCGTTGCCTTCGGGACGTCCTATGGCTACACCTTC
TRBJ1-3 - TRBV29-1 few CSVEGQISGNTIYF TGCAGCGTTGAAGGACAGATCTCTGGAAACACCATATATTTT
TRBJ2-2 - TRBV11-1 - CASSPPPPTTGELFF TGTGCCAGCAGCCCCCCTCCTCCTACCACCGGGGAGCTGTTTTTT
TRBJ1-2 - TRBV25-1 - CARQGDWDYGYTF TGTGCCAGACAGGGAGATTGGGACTATGGCTACACCTTC
TRBJ2-2 - TRBV9 - CASSVAVGFGTGELFF TGTGCCAGCAGCGTAGCCGTGGGCTTTGGCACCGGGGAGCTGTTTTTT
TRBJ1-2 - TRBV29-1 many CSAGTPSYGYTF TGCAGCGCCGGGACACCGTCCTATGGCTACACCTTC
TRBJ1-4 - TRBV5-5 many CASSSGRGARSEKLFF TGTGCCAGCAGCTCAGGACGGGGCGCTAGGAGTGAAAAACTGTTTTTT
TRBJ1-1 - TRBV20-1 - CSAKGRGWIRF TGCAGTGCGAAAGGACGGGGCTGGATCAGGTTT
TRBJ1-2 - TRBV15 many CATSREWWRANYGYTF TGTGCCACCAGCAGAGAGTGGTGGAGAGCTAACTATGGCTACACCTTC
TRBJ2-5 - TRBV29-1 - CSVVLGETQYF TGCAGCGTTGTTTTGGGAGAGACCCAGTACTTC
TRBJ1-2 - TRBV5-6 many CASSLLAYGYTF TGTGCCAGCAGCCTGCTGGCCTATGGCTACACCTTC
TRBJ2-7 - TRBV6-2/TRBV6-3 few CASAGYATEQYF TGTGCCAGCGCGGGATATGCTACGGAGCAGTACTTC
TRBJ2-7 - TRBV29-1 - CSSLGVQYF TGCAGCTCCTTGGGGGTACAGTACTTC
TRBJ1-1 - TRBV28 many CASSLPGALNTEAFF TGTGCCAGCAGTTTGCCCGGGGCCTTGAACACTGAAGCTTTCTTT
TRBJ1-1 - TRBV5-4 - CASSSSRPQENTEAFF TGTGCCAGCAGCTCATCCAGGCCCCAGGAGAACACTGAAGCTTTCTTT
TRBJ2-2 - TRBV5-1 - CASAPGDYAGELFF TGCGCCAGCGCCCCAGGGGATTATGCCGGGGAGCTGTTTTTT
TRBJ1-1 - TRBV12-3/TRBV12-4 many CASSSQGVVNTEAFF TGTGCCAGCAGTTCACAGGGCGTGGTGAACACTGAAGCTTTCTTT
TRBJ2-5 - TRBV5-1 many CASSFGQLETQYF TGCGCCAGCAGCTTCGGACAGTTAGAGACCCAGTACTTC
TRBJ2-7 - TRBV19 few CASSMAGSRGEQYF TGTGCCAGTAGTATGGCCGGGAGCAGAGGGGAGCAGTACTTC
TRBJ1-5 TRBD1 TRBV19 - CASSMMDRGSNQPQHF TGTGCCAGTAGTATGATGGACAGGGGAAGCAATCAGCCCCAGCATTTT
TRBJ2-7 TRBD1 TRBV19 - CASSTRDRPTYEQYF TGTGCCAGTAGTACGCGGGACAGGCCAACCTACGAGCAGTACTTC
TRBJ1-1 - TRBV2 few CASSVGGSDTEAFF TGTGCCAGCAGCGTAGGAGGGTCGGACACTGAAGCTTTCTTT
TRBJ1-2 - TRBV20-1 - CSATDRRNTSGDDGYTF TGCAGTGCCACTGACAGAAGGAACACTTCCGGGGACGATGGCTACACCTTC
TRBJ2-5 - TRBV6-1 many CASSEQKETQYF TGTGCCAGCAGTGAACAGAAAGAGACCCAGTACTTC
TRBJ2-5 - TRBV20-1 few CSANYREETQYF TGCAGTGCTAACTACAGGGAAGAGACCCAGTACTTC
TRBJ2-7 TRBD2 TRBV7-3 - CASSPGSGSFNEQYF TGTGCCAGCAGCCCGGGGAGCGGGAGCTTCAATGAGCAGTACTTC
TRBJ1-1 - TRBV7-9 - CASSPNSGDDTEAFF TGTGCCAGCAGCCCTAACTCCGGAGACGACACTGAAGCTTTCTTT
TRBJ2-7 - TRBV7-9 once CASSYHRDEQYF TGTGCCAGCAGCTACCACAGAGACGAGCAGTACTTC
TRBJ1-5 - TRBV19 many CASSIRKDQPQHF TGTGCCAGTAGTATAAGGAAAGATCAGCCCCAGCATTTT
TRBJ2-5 TRBD1 TRBV20-1 - CSASSAGGYQETQYF TGCAGTGCTAGTTCGGCAGGGGGATACCAAGAGACCCAGTACTTC
TRBJ2-5 TRBD1 TRBV29-1 - CSSLRTGPPETQYF TGCAGCAGCCTCCGGACAGGACCGCCAGAGACCCAGTACTTC
TRBJ1-3 - TRBV10-3 - CATGRRVSGNTIYF TGTGCCACCGGGCGCAGGGTATCTGGAAACACCATATATTTT
TRBJ2-7 TRBD2 TRBV10-3 - CAISESAGVRYEQYF TGTGCCATCAGTGAGTCAGCGGGAGTACGTTACGAGCAGTACTTC
TRBJ1-6 - TRBV10-2 once CASISTGLSPLHF TGCGCCAGCATATCCACGGGGTTATCACCCCTCCACTTT
TRBJ1-6 - TRBV2 - CASINERNSPLHF TGTGCCAGCATTAATGAGCGGAATTCACCCCTCCACTTT